The rows below give T cell receptor beta chains drawn from one sample of a study of cytomegalovirus exposure and HLA in healthy donors. Repertoires were generated with immunoSEQ multiplex PCR, while TCRdb's copy carries only in-frame clones and drops some. The sample holds 180,000 or so clones, about 62% seen once. Sequencing input: PBMCs. The receptors were gathered from a man aged 35 to 55 in good health and CMV-seronegative. CDR3s include the opening cysteine and the closing phenylalanine or tryptophan. The order of the fields is CDR3 protein, CDR3 DNA, J gene, clone size, D gene, CDR3 length, V gene. D genes are given only for firm matches. Clone size is not always given. Where it is, it says once, few, many or a class for expanded clones.

CDR3 protein: CASISTGDGYTF
CDR3 DNA: TGTGCCAGTATTTCTACAGGGGATGGCTACACCTTC
J gene: TRBJ1-2
clone size: few
D gene: TRBD1
CDR3 length: 12
V gene: TRBV19

CDR3 protein: CASSVVAGGALEQFF
CDR3 DNA: TGTGCCAGCAGCGTAGTAGCGGGAGGGGCATTGGAGCAGTTCTTC
J gene: TRBJ2-1
clone size: few
D gene: TRBD2
CDR3 length: 15
V gene: TRBV9

CDR3 protein: CASSIQDSPYEQYF
CDR3 DNA: TGTGCCAGTAGTATCCAAGACAGTCCCTACGAGCAGTACTTC
J gene: TRBJ2-7
clone size: .
D gene: .
CDR3 length: 14
V gene: TRBV19

CDR3 protein: CAISVEAAASGANVLTF
CDR3 DNA: TGTGCCATCAGTGTTGAGGCGGCAGCCTCTGGGGCCAACGTCCTGACTTTC
J gene: TRBJ2-6
clone size: .
D gene: .
CDR3 length: 17
V gene: TRBV10-3

CDR3 protein: CASSLAPEQGSEQYF
CDR3 DNA: TGTGCCAGCAGCTTAGCGCCGGAACAGGGATCCGAGCAGTACTTC
J gene: TRBJ2-7
clone size: .
D gene: .
CDR3 length: 15
V gene: TRBV7-7

CDR3 protein: CASRATGKSYEQYF
CDR3 DNA: TGTGCCAGTAGGGCGACAGGAAAGTCCTACGAGCAGTACTTC
J gene: TRBJ2-7
clone size: .
D gene: .
CDR3 length: 14
V gene: TRBV19

CDR3 protein: CASSLGPTATDTQYF
CDR3 DNA: TGTGCCAGCAGCTTGGGGCCGACAGCGACAGATACGCAGTATTTT
J gene: TRBJ2-3
clone size: .
D gene: .
CDR3 length: 15
V gene: TRBV5-6

CDR3 protein: CASSVEGGGPQHF
CDR3 DNA: TGTGCCAGCAGTGTGGAGGGGGGGGGTCCCCAGCATTTT
J gene: TRBJ1-5
clone size: .
D gene: .
CDR3 length: 13
V gene: TRBV6-1

CDR3 protein: CASSYSPIGQYF
CDR3 DNA: TGTGCCAGCAGTTACTCTCCTATCGGGCAGTACTTC
J gene: TRBJ2-7
clone size: .
D gene: .
CDR3 length: 12
V gene: TRBV6-6

CDR3 protein: CASSEGGGGLPLHF
CDR3 DNA: TGTGCCAGCTCGGAAGGGGGTGGGGGTTTGCCCCTCCACTTT
J gene: TRBJ1-6
clone size: .
D gene: .
CDR3 length: 14
V gene: TRBV6-1

CDR3 protein: CASSRQGGSYEQYF
CDR3 DNA: TGTGCCAGCAGTCGACAGGGGGGCTCCTACGAGCAGTACTTC
J gene: TRBJ2-7
clone size: .
D gene: TRBD1
CDR3 length: 14
V gene: TRBV6-5

CDR3 protein: CASRGWDRTYEQYF
CDR3 DNA: TGTGCCAGCAGGGGTTGGGACAGGACCTACGAGCAGTACTTC
J gene: TRBJ2-7
clone size: .
D gene: TRBD1
CDR3 length: 14
V gene: TRBV27

CDR3 protein: CSGGQGGNEQFF
CDR3 DNA: TGCAGCGGGGGACAGGGAGGGAATGAGCAGTTCTTC
J gene: TRBJ2-1
clone size: .
D gene: TRBD1
CDR3 length: 12
V gene: TRBV29-1

CDR3 protein: CASSLRWPSGRNTGELFF
CDR3 DNA: TGTGCCAGCAGCTTAAGGTGGCCTAGCGGGAGGAACACCGGGGAGCTGTTTTTT
J gene: TRBJ2-2
clone size: .
D gene: TRBD2
CDR3 length: 18
V gene: TRBV7-9

CDR3 protein: CASRILGQGGDGYTF
CDR3 DNA: TGTGCCAGCCGGATACTGGGACAGGGGGGGGATGGCTACACCTTC
J gene: TRBJ1-2
clone size: .
D gene: TRBD1
CDR3 length: 15
V gene: TRBV2

CDR3 protein: CASSQAPGGMNEQFF
CDR3 DNA: TGTGCCAGCAGCCAGGCCCCTGGAGGGATGAATGAGCAGTTCTTC
J gene: TRBJ2-1
clone size: .
D gene: .
CDR3 length: 15
V gene: TRBV5-4

CDR3 protein: CASSLQDTEAFF
CDR3 DNA: TGTGCCAGCAGCTTACAGGACACTGAAGCTTTCTTT
J gene: TRBJ1-1
clone size: .
D gene: .
CDR3 length: 12
V gene: TRBV7-9

CDR3 protein: CAWSVRNEQFF
CDR3 DNA: TGTGCCTGGAGTGTACGGAATGAGCAGTTCTTC
J gene: TRBJ2-1
clone size: .
D gene: .
CDR3 length: 11
V gene: TRBV30

CDR3 protein: CASKVAGGLYEQYF
CDR3 DNA: TGTGCCAGCAAAGTAGCGGGGGGACTCTACGAGCAGTACTTC
J gene: TRBJ2-7
clone size: few
D gene: TRBD2
CDR3 length: 14
V gene: TRBV7-2

CDR3 protein: CASSRISTGPSYNEQFF
CDR3 DNA: TGTGCCAGCAGTCGGATATCGACAGGCCCTTCCTACAATGAGCAGTTCTTC
J gene: TRBJ2-1
clone size: .
D gene: .
CDR3 length: 17
V gene: TRBV7-2

CDR3 protein: CASRRGIYEQYF
CDR3 DNA: TGTGCCAGCAGAAGAGGGATCTACGAGCAGTACTTC
J gene: TRBJ2-7
clone size: .
D gene: .
CDR3 length: 12
V gene: TRBV2

CDR3 protein: CASSQGAGTHNEQFF
CDR3 DNA: TGTGCCAGCAGCCAGGGGGCGGGGACCCACAATGAGCAGTTCTTC
J gene: TRBJ2-1
clone size: .
D gene: TRBD1
CDR3 length: 15
V gene: TRBV5-6